This T cell receptor beta chain was sequenced in a study of metastatic and nonmetastatic thyroid tumors. At the level of the study: From malignant and benign thyroid patients, repertoires in blood and in tumor or nodule tissue were compared. Regarding the study as a whole: When malignant thyroid tumors were compared with benign nodules, TCR beta diversity was reportedly significantly higher in the malignant tumors. This held in both blood and tumor samples.

Original processing notes: For papillary thyroid cancer, a distant-metastasis classifier was constructed from CDR3 differences observed across clinicopathological groups. TCRdb re-called the PCR reads with MiXCR. Here the V and J calls rest on TCRdb's processing, not on the authors' analysis. Altogether 35,000 to 45,000 clones are present, 9.5% to 13% being singletons, with the ten largest covering around 9.7%. All patients reached thyroid surgery having received no treatment beforehand. The CDR3 length is 13 residues. The ends were cut back, 2 bases at V and 10 bases at J, with 12 bases in the middle. Germline-derived CDR1 and CDR2 are SGHTA and FQGNSA. This clone occurred many times. Its antigen remains unknown.

Sequences were obtained from blood. V gene TRBV7-2 combines with J gene TRBJ2-1; no clear D. The receptor comes from a male donor with papillary thyroid cancer or a benign thyroid nodule (not recorded which). Some clones in this sample may be carry-over from other donors' samples. The CDR3 DNA is TGTGCCAGCAGCTTAACACGGCTCCAGGAGCAGTTCTTC. Residues: CASSLTRLQEQFF.